A selection of T cell receptor beta chains follows, all from one sample in a study of T cells after yellow fever vaccination. From the 5' RACE reads, TCRdb called clonotypes with MiXCR, one entry per CDR3 protein. Of more than 75,000 distinct CDR3 sequences listed, under 9% are singletons. The source was CD8+ T cells not binding an NS4B(214-222) dextramer, sorted from PBMCs, collected about 2 weeks after the first yellow fever vaccination. The origin of the receptors is a man between 18 and 35 years old who received the YFV17D yellow fever vaccine. Both conserved end residues are part of each CDR3. The D gene is left open where the match is weak. Clone sizes are given selectively: once, few, many, or a class where the clone is expanded.

V	D	J	length	size	CDR3	DNA
TRBV11-3	TRBD1	TRBJ2-2	16	-	CASSTSTGKFTGELFF	TGTGCCAGCAGCACCTCGACAGGGAAATTCACCGGGGAGCTGTTTTTT
TRBV5-6	-	TRBJ2-5	14	few	CASSLVEYQETQYF	TGTGCCAGCAGCTTGGTAGAGTACCAAGAGACCCAGTACTTC
TRBV6-5	-	TRBJ1-6	14	few	CASRPRPTYSPLHF	TGTGCCAGCAGACCCCGTCCCACTTATTCACCCCTCCACTTT
TRBV20-1	TRBD2	TRBJ2-3	21	few	CSASGLAGGRATPLSTDTQYF	TGCAGTGCATCCGGACTAGCGGGGGGGAGGGCGACCCCCCTGAGCACAGATACGCAGTATTTT
TRBV18	-	TRBJ2-7	12	few	CASSPRGAEQYF	TGTGCCAGCTCACCACGGGGCGCGGAGCAGTACTTC
TRBV5-1	-	TRBJ1-2	14	few	CASSFSQGGDGYTF	TGCGCCAGCAGCTTCTCCCAGGGAGGGGATGGCTACACCTTC
TRBV25-1	-	TRBJ2-5	12	-	CASLGEEGTQYF	TGTGCCAGCCTGGGGGAGGAGGGGACCCAGTACTTC
TRBV7-2	-	TRBJ2-2	16	few	CASSLENPANTGELFF	TGTGCCAGCAGCTTAGAGAATCCCGCGAACACCGGGGAGCTGTTTTTT
TRBV4-3	-	TRBJ1-1	16	few	CASSPGDPTANTEAFF	TGCGCCAGCAGCCCCGGGGACCCCACTGCGAACACTGAAGCTTTCTTT
TRBV19	TRBD1	TRBJ1-5	15	-	CASSMTGGGNQPQHF	TGTGCCAGTAGTATGACAGGGGGCGGCAATCAGCCCCAGCATTTT
TRBV5-5	TRBD1	TRBJ2-1	15	few	CASSLGDRGLNEQFF	TGTGCCAGCAGCTTAGGGGACAGGGGCCTCAATGAGCAGTTCTTC
TRBV7-9	-	TRBJ2-6	16	few	CASSLGGTGWANVLTF	TGTGCCAGCAGCTTAGGGGGGACGGGCTGGGCCAACGTCCTGACTTTC
TRBV20-1	TRBD1	TRBJ2-7	15	many	CSARDSGQGTYEQYF	TGCAGTGCTAGAGATTCGGGACAGGGGACCTACGAGCAGTACTTC
TRBV3-1	-	TRBJ2-5	12	-	CASSGEEETQYF	TGTGCCAGCAGTGGGGAGGAAGAGACCCAGTACTTC
TRBV5-1	TRBD1	TRBJ1-1	16	few	CASSPGTGSMNTEAFF	TGCGCCAGCAGCCCCGGGACAGGTTCCATGAACACTGAAGCTTTCTTT
TRBV10-2	-	TRBJ2-1	12	few	CASSEPSFEQFF	TGCGCCAGCAGTGAGCCCTCTTTTGAGCAGTTCTTC
TRBV28	TRBD1	TRBJ1-3	18	few	CASSLRGVRDSSGNTIYF	TGTGCCAGCAGTTTACGAGGGGTTAGGGACAGCTCTGGAAACACCATATATTTT
TRBV12-3/TRBV12-4	TRBD1	TRBJ2-2	14	-	CASGTGYSTGELFF	TGTGCCAGCGGGACAGGGTATAGCACCGGGGAGCTGTTTTTT
TRBV11-2	TRBD2	TRBJ2-5	17	-	CASSLGLAGGFLETQYF	TGTGCCAGCAGCTTAGGACTAGCGGGGGGGTTTTTAGAGACCCAGTACTTC
TRBV4-3	-	TRBJ2-3	15	many	CASSPLHESTDTQYF	TGCGCCAGCAGTCCCCTTCACGAAAGCACAGATACGCAGTATTTT
TRBV12-3/TRBV12-4	-	TRBJ1-1	14	-	CASSLKLGLTESFF	TGTGCCAGCAGCTTAAAACTAGGCCTTACTGAATCTTTCTTT
TRBV4-3	-	TRBJ2-1	17	few	CASSQDGGGPPSDEQFF	TGCGCCAGCAGCCAAGATGGGGGGGGGCCCCCGAGTGATGAGCAGTTCTTC
TRBV15	-	TRBJ2-1	13	-	CATSIGGLNEQFF	TGTGCCACCAGCATAGGGGGGTTGAATGAGCAGTTCTTC
TRBV9	TRBD2	TRBJ2-1	15	-	CASSAGTSGGEEQFF	TGTGCCAGCAGCGCTGGGACTAGCGGGGGGGAAGAGCAGTTCTTC
TRBV20-1	-	TRBJ1-5	12	few	CSARSGYQPQHF	TGCAGTGCTAGGAGCGGGTACCAGCCCCAGCATTTT
TRBV12-3/TRBV12-4	-	TRBJ2-3	15	few	CASSFGWGETDTQYF	TGTGCCAGCAGTTTTGGGTGGGGGGAAACAGATACGCAGTATTTT
TRBV12-3/TRBV12-4	-	TRBJ2-4	15	many	CASRSDSSAKNIQYF	TGTGCCAGCAGATCTGACAGCTCAGCCAAAAACATTCAGTACTTC
TRBV11-3	TRBD1	TRBJ2-1	20	many	CASSLLGGQGMLVGYNEQFF	TGTGCCAGCAGCCTATTAGGGGGACAGGGGATGTTGGTTGGGTACAATGAGCAGTTCTTC
TRBV7-9	-	TRBJ2-2	16	few	CASSLVRDTNTGELFF	TGTGCCAGCAGCTTAGTGCGGGACACTAACACCGGGGAGCTGTTTTTT
TRBV10-2	TRBD1	TRBJ2-2	17	few	CASSESGTGAYTGELFF	TGCGCCAGCAGTGAGTCAGGGACAGGGGCGTACACCGGGGAGCTGTTTTTT
TRBV29-1	TRBD2	TRBJ2-1	17	-	CSVETSGDSYSYNEQFF	TGCAGCGTTGAGACTAGCGGGGATTCCTACTCCTACAATGAGCAGTTCTTC
TRBV5-1	-	TRBJ2-5	13	few	CASSSAGEETQYF	TGCGCCAGCAGCTCAGCCGGAGAAGAGACCCAGTACTTC
TRBV10-3	-	TRBJ1-1	11	few	CAISPGTEAFF	TGTGCCATCAGTCCGGGCACTGAAGCTTTCTTT
TRBV6-2/TRBV6-3	-	TRBJ2-6	18	-	CASSYAPEGAEGANVLTF	TGTGCCAGCAGTTACGCACCGGAGGGGGCGGAAGGGGCCAACGTCCTGACTTTC
TRBV5-1	-	TRBJ2-5	12	few	CAGHWKKETQYF	TGCGCCGGGCATTGGAAGAAAGAGACCCAGTACTTC
TRBV27	-	TRBJ2-1	16	few	CASSLSSDRGWDEQFF	TGTGCCAGCAGTTTATCGAGCGACAGAGGTTGGGATGAGCAGTTCTTC
TRBV19	-	TRBJ2-1	13	-	CASSPTGSNEQFF	TGTGCCAGTAGTCCCACAGGGTCCAATGAGCAGTTCTTC
TRBV4-3	TRBD1	TRBJ1-4	13	few	CASSLGQGEKLFF	TGCGCCAGCAGCCTAGGACAGGGAGAAAAACTGTTTTTT
TRBV20-1	TRBD1	TRBJ2-1	15	-	CSAMFPVTGHNEQFF	TGCAGTGCTATGTTTCCGGTGACAGGGCACAATGAGCAGTTCTTC
TRBV6-1	-	TRBJ2-5	16	-	CASSELDSMNHETQYF	TGTGCCAGCAGTGAATTGGACAGCATGAACCACGAGACCCAGTACTTC
TRBV7-2	-	TRBJ2-3	15	-	CASSLVGGTTDTQYF	TGTGCCAGCAGCTTAGTAGGGGGGACCACAGATACGCAGTATTTT
TRBV12-5	-	TRBJ1-5	15	-	CASGLSGQINQPQHF	TGTGCTAGTGGTTTGTCCGGACAGATAAATCAGCCCCAGCATTTT
TRBV20-1	TRBD1	TRBJ2-1	13	-	CSADDRGHNEQFF	TGCAGTGCGGATGACAGGGGGCACAATGAGCAGTTCTTC
TRBV29-1	-	TRBJ1-3	12	-	CSVRGSGNTIYF	TGCAGCGTACGGGGTTCTGGAAACACCATATATTTT
TRBV12-5	TRBD2	TRBJ2-1	14	-	CASGQGLAVNEQFF	TGTGCTAGTGGCCAGGGACTAGCGGTCAATGAGCAGTTCTTC
TRBV7-6	TRBD2	TRBJ2-1	15	few	CASSLAGGGHGEQFF	TGTGCCAGCAGCTTAGCCGGGGGGGGGCACGGTGAGCAGTTCTTC
TRBV11-1	-	TRBJ2-7	15	few	CASSLVDAFSYEQYF	TGTGCCAGCAGCTTAGTGGACGCGTTCTCCTACGAGCAGTACTTC
TRBV12-3/TRBV12-4	TRBD1	TRBJ1-5	16	medium-sized	CASSQGQGVLNQPQHF	TGTGCCAGCAGTCAGGGACAGGGGGTCCTCAATCAGCCCCAGCATTTT
TRBV5-6	TRBD2	TRBJ2-3	18	few	CASSLARLAGKSTDTQYF	TGTGCCAGCAGCTTGGCCAGGCTAGCGGGGAAGAGCACAGATACGCAGTATTTT
TRBV6-2/TRBV6-3	-	TRBJ2-7	12	many	CASSVPELEQYF	TGTGCCAGCAGTGTCCCGGAGTTGGAGCAGTACTTC
TRBV4-1	TRBD1	TRBJ2-1	15	-	CASSQSTGDHNEQFF	TGCGCCAGCAGCCAATCTACAGGGGACCACAATGAGCAGTTCTTC
TRBV20-1	-	TRBJ2-4	15	-	CSAPDTDLAKNIQYF	TGCAGTGCTCCGGACACCGATCTAGCCAAAAACATTCAGTACTTC
TRBV12-3/TRBV12-4	-	TRBJ2-3	10	-	CATCTDTQYF	TGTGCCACCTGCACAGATACGCAGTATTTT
TRBV7-2	-	TRBJ1-3	13	-	CASSPSWSNTIYF	TGTGCCAGCAGCCCCTCGTGGTCTAACACCATATATTTT
TRBV6-2/TRBV6-3	-	TRBJ1-5	13	many	CAAGAGASSPQHF	TGTGCCGCCGGGGCAGGGGCGTCTTCGCCCCAGCATTTT
TRBV12-3/TRBV12-4	TRBD1	TRBJ1-2	14	few	CASSLTQGAYGYTF	TGTGCCAGCAGTTTAACCCAGGGGGCCTATGGCTACACCTTC
TRBV4-3	-	TRBJ2-1	15	-	CASSQDLSRHNEQFF	TGCGCCAGCAGCCAAGATTTGAGTCGCCACAATGAGCAGTTCTTC
TRBV29-1	-	TRBJ2-3	13	-	CSVTTGSTDTQYF	TGCAGCGTAACTACAGGGAGCACAGATACGCAGTATTTT
TRBV20-1	-	TRBJ2-5	15	many	CSASDPGHQYITQYF	TGCAGTGCTAGTGACCCGGGACACCAGTATATCACCCAGTACTTC